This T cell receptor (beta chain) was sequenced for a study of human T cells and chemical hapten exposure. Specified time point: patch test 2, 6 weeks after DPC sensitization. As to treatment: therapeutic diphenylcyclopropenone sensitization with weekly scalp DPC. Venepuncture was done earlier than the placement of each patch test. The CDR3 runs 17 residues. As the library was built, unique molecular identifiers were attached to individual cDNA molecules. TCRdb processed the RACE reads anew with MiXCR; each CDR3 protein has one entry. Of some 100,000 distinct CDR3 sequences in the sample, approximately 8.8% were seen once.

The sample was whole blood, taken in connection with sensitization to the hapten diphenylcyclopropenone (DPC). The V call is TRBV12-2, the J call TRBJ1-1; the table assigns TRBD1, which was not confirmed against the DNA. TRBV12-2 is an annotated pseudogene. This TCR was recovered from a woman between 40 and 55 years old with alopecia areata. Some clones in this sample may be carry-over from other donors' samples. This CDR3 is CASRGDSDRGPNTEAFF. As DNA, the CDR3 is TGTGCAAGTCGCGGAGACTCGGACAGGGGGCCAAACACTGAAGCTTTCTTT.